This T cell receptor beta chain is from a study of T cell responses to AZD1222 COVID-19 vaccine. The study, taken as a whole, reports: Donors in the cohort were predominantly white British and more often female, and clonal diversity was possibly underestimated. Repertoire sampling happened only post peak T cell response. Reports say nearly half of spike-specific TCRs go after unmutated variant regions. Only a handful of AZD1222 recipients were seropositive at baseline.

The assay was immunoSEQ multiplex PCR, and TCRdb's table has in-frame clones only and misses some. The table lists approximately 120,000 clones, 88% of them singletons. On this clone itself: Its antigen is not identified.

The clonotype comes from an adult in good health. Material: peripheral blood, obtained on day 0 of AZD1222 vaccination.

CDR3 bases: TGTGCCAGCAGCGTAGGGGGACAGGGGGCGTTCACCGGGGAGCTGTTTTTT. Protein product: CASSVGGQGAFTGELFF. The gene calls are TRBV9 and TRBJ2-2, with TRBD1 matching over 12 bases. V dropped 0 bases and J dropped 4; count of bases not matched to a gene: 4. The CDR3 is 17 amino acids. Per the germline V gene, CDR1 is SGDLS and CDR2 is YYNGEE.